This note documents a single TCR beta chain sequence. Its specificity is unknown. This specimen belongs to a study of shared clonotypes between healthy human individuals. Study-wide results and caveats: Expectations were that clonotype sharing among donors would be affected by sequencing depth.

The CDR3 length is 13 residues. Trimming pared 5 bases from V and 4 bases from J, leaving 12 bases between. Germline CDR1 reads LNHDA; CDR2 reads SQIVND (reference sequence). Assay used: immunoSEQ multiplex PCR; TCRdb lists only in-frame clones, some missing. The sample records about 2.3 million clones, around 90% being singletons. Material: naive CD4+ T cells from PBMCs. Regarding subset: CD45RA+ positively selected. The sequence was obtained from a man younger than 30 in good health. Some clones in this sample may be carry-over from other donors' samples. V gene TRBV19 combines with J gene TRBJ2-7; perhaps D is TRBD1 or TRBD2 (5 bases each). This chain's CDR3 is CASSVRGRYEQYF. The CDR3 DNA is TGTGCCAGTAGTGTTCGGGGACGGTACGAGCAGTACTTC.